This T cell receptor (beta chain) was documented in a study of T cells in Graves' hyperthyroidism and ophthalmopathy. Unmatched junction bases numbered 6, after V lost 3 bases and J lost 5 bases. The CDR3 extends over 14 amino acids. Germline CDR1 SEHNR, CDR2 FQNEAQ (reference sequence). The investigators amplified TCR beta CDR3 regions from RNA transcripts. TCR CDR3 regions were first amplified by RT-PCR with HTBI primers. From the multiplex PCR reads, TCRdb called clonotypes with MiXCR, one entry per CDR3 protein. The sample carries about 640,000 distinct CDR3 sequences, less than 25% recorded once.

The specimen was blood. This receptor was identified in a young man with Graves' ophthalmopathy. The rearrangement joins TRBV7-9 to TRBJ2-7; 8 bases agree with TRBD2. CDR3 region: CASSFPGGPHEQYF. The CDR3 coding sequence is TGTGCCAGCAGCTTTCCGGGAGGGCCGCACGAGCAGTACTTC. Supplemented by reference TRBV7-9 and TRBJ2-7, the full variable domain reads DTGVSQNPRHKITKRGQNVTFRCDPISEHNRLYWYRQTLGQGPEFLTYFQNEAQLEKSRLLSDRFSAERPKGSFSTLEIQRTEQGDSAMYLCASSFPGGPHEQYFGPGTRLTVT.